This T cell receptor beta chain was sequenced for a study of early T cells in non-severe SARS-CoV-2 infection. Study-level information: The input, bulk RNA from unsorted whole blood, was sequenced, and chains were unpaired.

Each cDNA molecule carried a unique molecular identifier. Each CDR3 protein gets one entry after TCRdb re-called the 5' RACE reads with MiXCR. The table lists about 48,000 distinct CDR3 sequences, approximately 9.8% of them singletons, with almost 8.5% in the top ten. Study-wide findings and caveats: A preference for anti-spike CD8 responses marked VDJdb matching, which missed private and CD4 specificities.

This CDR3 comprises 12 residues. Deletions cut 6 bases from V and 9 bases from J, with 11 bases between. Germline V gene data show CDR1 as MDHEN and CDR2 as SYDVKM. Comments on this clonotype: The antigen is undetermined.

Input material: whole blood. This clonotype was obtained from an adult who was a healthcare worker with PCR-confirmed SARS-CoV-2 infection or an uninfected control (not recorded which). The chain uses TRBV28 and TRBJ2-2, with D unresolved. Here the CDR3 DNA reads TGTGCCAGCAGGAAGGATCTTCGGGAGCTGTTTTTT. Its protein product is CASRKDLRELFF. The variable domain in full, with the rest retrieved from reference TRBV28 and TRBJ2-2, is DVKVTQSSRYLVKRTGEKVFLECVQDMDHENMFWYRQDPGLGLRLIYFSYDVKMKEKGDIPEGYSVSREKKERFSLILESASTNQTSMYLCASRKDLRELFFGEGSRLTVL.